This is a list of T cell receptor beta chains from one sample in a study of cytomegalovirus exposure and HLA in healthy donors. Clones were sequenced by immunoSEQ multiplex PCR, and TCRdb holds only the in-frame ones, with some missing. The sample table includes around 50,000 clones. The specimen was PBMCs. The receptors originated from a male donor in good health and CMV-seropositive. Both conserved end residues are part of each CDR3. A D gene is named only where the DNA matches it firmly. A clone size is listed for some rows: how often the clone was seen (once, few, many), or a class if it is expanded.

>NA|TRBV7-9|NA|TRBJ1-2
CASSFDSLSPF
TGTGCCAGCAGCTTCGACAGCCTTTCCCCCTTC
>NA|TRBV5-1|NA|TRBJ2-6
CASSSQGGQANVLTF
TGCGCCAGCAGCTCTCAGGGGGGTCAAGCCAACGTCCTGACTTTC
>NA|TRBV7-6|NA|TRBJ1-3
CASSLGQWNTIYF
TGTGCCAGCAGCTTAGGCCAGTGGAACACCATATATTTT
>TRBD1|TRBV19|NA|TRBJ2-7
CASSGGTGPYEQYF
TGTGCCAGTAGCGGAGGGACAGGGCCCTACGAGCAGTACTTC
>NA|TRBV7-8|NA|TRBJ2-1
CASSPRFGGNEQFF
TGTGCCAGCAGCCCAAGGTTCGGGGGCAATGAGCAGTTCTTC
>TRBD2|TRBV19|NA|TRBJ2-1
CASSISAGGSYNEQFF
TGTGCCAGTAGTATCAGCGCGGGGGGCTCCTACAATGAGCAGTTCTTC
>TRBD1|TRBV18|NA|TRBJ1-1
CASSPSGGGQGARAEAFF
TGTGCCAGCTCACCCTCTGGGGGGGGACAGGGGGCGCGCGCTGAAGCTTTCTTT
>NA|TRBV2|NA|TRBJ2-7
CASSPRPAAGTAGGEQYF
TGTGCCAGCAGTCCCCGGCCTGCTGCCGGGACGGCCGGGGGAGAGCAGTACTTC
>TRBD2|TRBV19|NA|TRBJ2-3
CASTPLAGDTDTQYF
TGTGCCAGTACTCCACTAGCGGGGGACACAGATACGCAGTATTTT
>NA|TRBV7-9|NA|TRBJ2-7
CASSLKLGLTTEQYF
TGTGCCAGCAGCTTAAAATTAGGATTGACTACCGAGCAGTACTTC
>TRBD1|TRBV5-1|NA|TRBJ1-1
CASSEQGVNTEAFF
TGCGCCAGCAGCGAACAGGGGGTTAACACTGAAGCTTTCTTT
>TRBD1|TRBV4-1|NA|TRBJ1-3
CASTPGGFRSGNTIYF
TGCGCCAGCACGCCAGGGGGCTTTCGCTCTGGAAACACCATATATTTT
>TRBD1|TRBV19|NA|TRBJ2-7
CASSPPDRAPYEQYF
TGTGCCAGTAGTCCCCCGGACAGGGCGCCCTACGAGCAGTACTTC
>NA|TRBV21-1|NA|TRBJ2-7
CASGGAPYEQYF
TGTGCCAGCGGGGGGGCCCCCTACGAGCAGTACTTC
>NA|TRBV5-1|NA|TRBJ1-1
CASRTGTPNEAFF
TGCGCCAGCAGAACCGGGACACCTAATGAAGCTTTCTTT
>NA|TRBV21-1|NA|TRBJ2-7
CASSPFPVSF
TGTGCCAGCAGCCCCTTCCCCGTTAGCTTC
>TRBD2|TRBV2|NA|TRBJ2-1
CASGLAGVLGNEQFF
TGTGCCAGCGGACTAGCGGGGGTACTGGGCAATGAGCAGTTCTTC
>TRBD1|TRBV10-3|NA|TRBJ2-2
CAIDRGSSNTGELFF
TGTGCCATCGACAGGGGAAGTTCGAACACCGGGGAGCTGTTTTTT
>TRBD2|TRBV13|NA|TRBJ2-7
CASSSTSGGEQYF
TGTGCCAGCAGCTCGACTAGCGGGGGCGAGCAGTACTTC
>NA|TRBV6-1|NA|TRBJ1-5
CATDGGGSQPQHF
TGTGCCACCGATGGGGGGGGCTCTCAGCCCCAGCATTTT
>NA|TRBV6-1|NA|TRBJ1-2
CASSEISGSNYGYTF
TGTGCCAGCAGTGAAATCTCAGGGTCAAACTATGGCTACACCTTC
>TRBD2|TRBV5-4|NA|TRBJ2-7
CASSLGSGLADEQYF
TGTGCCAGCAGCCTGGGTTCGGGGCTAGCGGACGAGCAGTACTTC
>NA|TRBV18|NA|TRBJ1-2
CASSPPNLLTPNYGYTF
TGTGCCAGCTCACCCCCCAACCTCCTGACACCTAACTATGGCTACACCTTC
>NA|TRBV5-1|NA|TRBJ2-7
CASSFERPPYEQYF
TGCGCCAGCAGCTTTGAGCGGCCGCCCTACGAGCAGTACTTC
>TRBD2|TRBV4-1|NA|TRBJ2-1
CASSRGLAVTSYNEQFF
TGCGCCAGCAGCCGAGGACTAGCGGTGACGTCCTACAATGAGCAGTTCTTC
>NA|TRBV28|NA|TRBJ1-3
CASSPAGPLSGNTIYF
TGTGCCAGCAGCCCCGCGGGGCCTCTCTCTGGAAACACCATATATTTT
>NA|TRBV2|NA|TRBJ1-3
CASSGGGGPGNTIYF
TGTGCCAGCAGTGGAGGCGGGGGGCCAGGAAACACCATATATTTT
>TRBD2|TRBV6-1|NA|TRBJ2-2
CASSEIWASGGLGELFF
TGTGCCAGCAGTGAAATCTGGGCTAGCGGGGGACTCGGGGAGCTGTTTTTT
>TRBD1|TRBV5-5|NA|TRBJ2-1
CASRGRYGTGPYNEQFF
TGTGCCAGCAGGGGGCGGTACGGGACAGGGCCCTACAATGAGCAGTTCTTC
>TRBD2|TRBV5-1|NA|TRBJ2-5
CASSFSSGVGTQYF
TGCGCCAGCAGCTTCTCTAGCGGGGTTGGGACCCAGTACTTC
>TRBD2|TRBV7-3|NA|TRBJ2-3
CASSPLAGGQDTQYF
TGTGCCAGCAGCCCCTTAGCGGGGGGGCAAGATACGCAGTATTTT
>TRBD2|TRBV12-5|medium-sized|TRBJ2-3
CASGLLTRSGGRTDTQYF
TGTGCTAGTGGTTTGCTCACCCGTAGCGGGGGGCGCACAGATACGCAGTATTTT
>NA|TRBV15|NA|TRBJ2-3
CATSRERGTTDTQYF
TGTGCCACCAGCAGAGAACGCGGAACCACAGATACGCAGTATTTT
>TRBD1|TRBV19|NA|TRBJ1-6
CASSQDRGSPLHF
TGTGCCAGTAGTCAGGACAGGGGATCACCCCTCCACTTT
>NA|TRBV5-1|NA|TRBJ2-2
CASLGAGELFF
TGCGCCAGTCTAGGCGCCGGGGAGCTGTTTTTT
>TRBD1|TRBV10-1|NA|TRBJ1-2
CASSESGQAYGYTF
TGCGCCAGCAGTGAGTCAGGACAGGCGTATGGCTACACCTTC
>NA|TRBV29-1|NA|TRBJ2-5
CSVEQAIDGTQYF
TGCAGCGTTGAACAGGCCATAGATGGGACCCAGTACTTC
>NA|TRBV11-2|NA|TRBJ2-7
CASSTDRDYEQYF
TGTGCCAGCAGCACAGACAGAGACTACGAGCAGTACTTC
>NA|TRBV6-6|NA|TRBJ2-5
CASSYSGKETQYF
TGTGCCAGCAGTTACTCCGGGAAAGAGACCCAGTACTTC
>NA|TRBV7-9|NA|TRBJ2-2
CASSSSIGDTGELFF
TGTGCCAGCAGCTCATCAATAGGGGACACCGGGGAGCTGTTTTTT
>NA|TRBV5-4|NA|TRBJ2-2
CASSLASLSITGELFF
TGTGCCAGCAGCTTGGCCAGTTTATCCATCACCGGGGAGCTGTTTTTT
>TRBD2|TRBV27|NA|TRBJ2-1
CASREPAGASYNEQFF
TGTGCCAGCAGGGAACCAGCGGGGGCCTCCTACAATGAGCAGTTCTTC
>TRBD2|TRBV4-1|NA|TRBJ2-7
CASSQTPGGSGVFSYEQYF
TGCGCCAGCAGCCAGACCCCGGGCGGTAGCGGGGTCTTCTCCTACGAGCAGTACTTC
>NA|TRBV9|NA|TRBJ2-7
CASSVARSDYEQYF
TGTGCCAGCAGCGTAGCGCGGTCCGACTACGAGCAGTACTTC
>TRBD1|TRBV11-2|NA|TRBJ2-1
CASSTQQGDGYNEQFF
TGTGCCAGCAGCACCCAACAGGGGGATGGGTACAATGAGCAGTTCTTC
>TRBD1|TRBV13|NA|TRBJ2-5
CASSLGPGQGETQYF
TGTGCCAGCAGCTTAGGGCCGGGACAGGGTGAGACCCAGTACTTC
>NA|TRBV19|NA|TRBJ2-1
CASSIKGLTGNEQFF
TGTGCCAGTAGTATTAAGGGATTAACAGGGAATGAGCAGTTCTTC
>TRBD1|TRBV5-1|NA|TRBJ2-7
CASSPRQGSYEQYF
TGCGCCAGCAGCCCCCGACAGGGGTCCTACGAGCAGTACTTC
>NA|TRBV7-2|NA|TRBJ1-3
CASSPDPTRNTIYF
TGTGCCAGCAGCCCAGATCCCACGAGAAACACCATATATTTT
>NA|TRBV5-8|NA|TRBJ1-2
CASSSFYGNDYGYTF
TGTGCCAGCAGCTCCTTTTACGGGAATGACTATGGCTACACCTTC
>TRBD1|TRBV7-9|NA|TRBJ2-6
CASGTGQGGSGANVLTF
TGTGCCAGCGGCACAGGACAGGGTGGGTCTGGGGCCAACGTCCTGACTTTC
>NA|TRBV28|NA|TRBJ2-7
CASSLHYGSSGYEQYF
TGTGCCAGCAGTCTACACTATGGATCTTCGGGCTACGAGCAGTACTTC
>NA|TRBV30|NA|TRBJ1-4
CAWSVIAGMGEKLFF
TGTGCCTGGAGTGTAATTGCGGGGATGGGTGAAAAACTGTTTTTT
>TRBD2|TRBV18|NA|TRBJ2-7
CASSPIGTSIYEQYF
TGTGCCAGCTCACCAATCGGGACTAGTATCTACGAGCAGTACTTC